This TCR beta chain is drawn from a study of blood T cell repertoires in COVID-19. Looked up from germline, CDR1 is MDHEN and CDR2 is SYDVKM. Trimming stripped 6 bases from V and 1 base from J, with 16 bases between. The CDR3 runs to 16 residues. Profiling relied on immunoSEQ multiplex PCR, and the TCRdb table lists in-frame clones only, not all of them. The data show 140,000 or so clones, roughly three quarters seen once. The clonotype was recovered from a woman between 70 and 85 years old with COVID-19, enrolled during active disease. The sequencing input was peripheral blood. The chain carries TRBV28 and TRBJ1-5, with D possibly TRBD1 on 6 matching bases. The CDR3 nucleotides read TGTGCCAGCAGCACCAGACAGGAGGCGAGCAATCAGCCCCAGCATTTT. Its translation is CASSTRQEASNQPQHF.